A single sample gave rise to the 18 T cell receptor beta chains below, sequenced in a study of blood T cell repertoires in COVID-19. Sequencing was performed with immunoSEQ multiplex PCR; in TCRdb, only in-frame clones are kept and a portion is missing. Here the sample spans approximately 260,000 clones, roughly 80% being singletons. Specimen: PBMCs or T cells enriched from blood (not recorded which). The receptor set was obtained from a man aged 25 to 40 with acute COVID-19.

About this clone itself: Other DNA sequences within the sample encode an identical CDR3. V is TRBV18 and J is TRBJ1-5; 8 bases map to TRBD1. The CDR3 has 15 residues. V shed 1 base, J shed 4 bases, and the junction held 3 bases outside the gene matches. Germline CDR1 and CDR2: KGHSH and LQKENI. The CDR3, as DNA: TGTGCCAGCTCACCACTTGGACAGGGAAATCAGCCCCAGCATTTT. Protein sequence: CASSPLGQGNQPQHF.

In its sample, this clone was seen once. This chain joins TRBV27 and TRBJ2-3; D is unresolved. Germline values: CDR1 MNHEY, CDR2 SMNVEV (reference sequence). Trimming stripped 10 bases from V and 0 bases from J, with 11 bases between. CDR3 length: 13 amino acids. The CDR3 DNA follows: TGTGCCACCGGCGACGGGAGCACAGATACGCAGTATTTT. This encodes CATGDGSTDTQYF.

This chain connects TRBV15 to TRBJ2-3; perhaps TRBD2 as D (5 bases). CDR1 and CDR2 (germline): LNHNV, YYDKDF (reference sequence). This CDR3 contains 14 residues. The V end lost 0 bases, the J end lost 5 bases, and 9 bases lay between the germline ends. The CDR3, as DNA: TGTGCCACCAGCAGAGACGGGGAAGGAGATACGCAGTATTTT. Translation: CATSRDGEGDTQYF.

The rearrangement uses TRBV7-9 and TRBJ1-2, with D tentatively TRBD1 (6 bases). The CDR3 length is 15 residues. V gave up 5 bases and J gave up 5 bases, with 18 bases separating them. Germline V gene lookup returns CDR1 SEHNR and CDR2 FQNEAQ (reference sequence). Written as DNA, the CDR3 is TGTGCCAGCAGCCAAACAGGGAGCCTTTGGTATGGCTACACCTTC. Translated, it gives CASSQTGSLWYGYTF.

The chain has TRBV4-3 and TRBJ2-5, with TRBD1 matching over 7 bases. The CDR3 runs to 15 residues. V trimming: 1 base; J trimming: 4 bases; junction bases outside the gene matches: 6. Per the germline V gene, CDR1 is LGHNA and CDR2 is YSLEER. CDR3 sequence: CASSQVGDSRETQYF. The CDR3 bases are TGCGCCAGCAGCCAAGTAGGGGACAGTAGAGAGACCCAGTACTTC.

The V call is TRBV6-4, the J call TRBJ1-1; no clear D gene. Trimming took 3 bases from V and 1 from J, leaving 6 bases between them. Germline V gene sequence: CDR1 MRHNA, CDR2 SNTAGT. The CDR3 is made up of 13 amino acids. The CDR3 coding sequence is TGTGCCAGCAGTGATATAGAGAACACTGAAGCTTTCTTT. It translates to CASSDIENTEAFF.

CDR3 sequence (DNA): TGTGCCAGCTCACTGAACAGGGGGGTGGACCGGAATAATTCACCCCTCCACTTT. It is translated as CASSLNRGVDRNNSPLHF. The chain combines TRBV18 with TRBJ1-6, with 8 bases aligning to TRBD1. The CDR3 contains 18 residues. Germline CDR1 reads KGHSH; CDR2 reads LQKENI. V gave up 4 bases and J gave up 5 bases; unmatched junction bases: 13.

This chain links TRBV28 with TRBJ1-1; no clear D gene. This CDR3 has 15 amino acids. Per germline, CDR1 MDHEN and CDR2 SYDVKM. V was pared by 10 bases and J by 3 bases, with 21 bases between. CDR3 loop: CAISGVGTQDTEAFF. CDR3 bases: TGTGCCATCTCAGGCGTCGGAACTCAAGACACTGAAGCTTTCTTT.

The chain has TRBV7-2 and TRBJ2-5; the D gene is possibly TRBD2 (5 bases). Deletions cut 5 bases from V and 5 bases from J, with 15 bases between. The CDR3 sequence is 14 residues long. The V gene's germline CDR1 is SGHTA and CDR2 FQGNSA. The CDR3 DNA follows: TGTGCCAGCAGCCGCGCTGGGAGTGGGGAGACCCAGTACTTC. This gives the protein CASSRAGSGETQYF.

This chain uses TRBV24-1 with TRBJ1-1; no clear D. V lost 6 bases and J lost 3, with 13 bases in between. This CDR3 is 14 amino acids long. The germline V gene encodes CDR1 KGHDR and CDR2 SFDVKD. CDR3 sequence (DNA): TGTGCCACCAGTTCGAAGGGAGCGGACACTGAAGCTTTCTTT. It is translated as CATSSKGADTEAFF.

The chain joins TRBV5-5 to TRBJ1-5, with unresolved D. The CDR3 is 12 amino acids. Trimming stripped 2 bases from V and 3 bases from J, with 3 bases between. The germline gives CDR1 SGHKS, CDR2 YYEKEE (reference sequence). In nucleotides, the CDR3 is TGTGCCAGCAGCTTCAACAATCAGCCCCAGCATTTT. Encoded protein: CASSFNNQPQHF.

Remarks on this clone: One junction end disagrees with the germline gene, perhaps due to a read error. The chain couples TRBV5-1 to TRBJ1-4; D remains ambiguous. CDR1 and CDR2 (germline): SGHRS, YFSETQ. This CDR3 has 13 amino acids. CDR3 sequence: CASSFQINEKLFF. The CDR3 nucleotides are TGTGCCAGCAGCTTCCAGATAAATGAAAAACTGTTTTTT.

This clone has only one observation. The chain uses TRBV5-1 and TRBJ1-2, with D perhaps matching TRBD1 (6 bases). V was cut by 0 bases and J by 7 bases, with 7 bases left in between. In germline, CDR1 is SGHRS, CDR2 YFSETQ. There are 12 residues in the CDR3. CDR3: CASSLDRVGYTF. In nucleotides, the CDR3 is TGCGCCAGCAGCTTGGACAGGGTTGGCTACACCTTC.

The genes are TRBV29-1 and TRBJ2-3, with a tentative D call TRBD2 (5 bases). Germline V lookup: CDR1 SQVTM, CDR2 ANQGSEA. The CDR3 runs 12 residues. Trimming pared 7 bases from V and 5 bases from J, leaving 13 bases between. As DNA, the CDR3 is TGCAGCGGTACACTAGGAAGAGATACGCAGTATTTT. Its translation: CSGTLGRDTQYF.

The chain combines TRBV10-2 with TRBJ1-3, with TRBD1 as a possible D gene (6 bases). CDR1 WSHSY and CDR2 SAAADI come from the germline V gene. The CDR3 contains 15 residues. With 3 bases removed from V and 9 bases from J, the gap between germline ends came to 18 bases. The CDR3 region is CASSDRDKGSGTIYF. CDR3 DNA sequence: TGCGCCAGCAGTGATCGGGACAAAGGGAGTGGCACCATATATTTT.

The chain is built from TRBV9 and TRBJ2-3; 12 bases are a match to TRBD1. Germline CDR1 SGDLS, CDR2 YYNGEE. With V trimmed by 3 bases and J by 7 bases, 9 bases remained unmatched. The CDR3 has 16 amino acids. The CDR3: CASSEGVGQGAYTQYF. CDR3 nucleotide sequence: TGTGCCAGCAGCGAGGGAGTGGGACAGGGGGCATATACGCAGTATTTT.

The genes are TRBV5-6 and TRBJ1-1; D is possibly TRBD1 (5 bases). The CDR3 has 13 residues. CDR1 is SGHDT, CDR2 YYEEEE, per germline. Deletions cut 2 bases from V and 4 bases from J, with 9 bases between. CDR3 sequence reads: CASSLPGSTEAFF. The DNA for the CDR3 is TGTGCCAGCAGCTTACCAGGGTCCACTGAAGCTTTCTTT.

This rearrangement joins TRBV24-1 to TRBJ1-2; no reliable D call. With 4 bases removed from V and 8 bases from J, the gap between germline ends came to 13 bases. The length of the CDR3 is 13 residues. Germline loops: CDR1 KGHDR, CDR2 SFDVKD. CDR3 protein: CATSDTIGLGYTF. DNA for the CDR3: TGTGCCACCAGTGACACAATAGGACTCGGCTACACCTTC.